This note documents a single T cell receptor (beta chain) sequence. The specificity of this receptor is unknown. Per-base quality was not reported, and no clone a single base away is much larger than it. This sample was included in a study of technical replicates of blood from several donors listed by TCRdb under 2017. Libraries were made using the immunoSEQ multiplex PCR assay. Here the immuneACCESS table is served through TCRdb, limited to in-frame sequences with V and J called. Missing clones are a known gap in these copies; in checked studies unresolved V genes cover under half, and the rest lacks a known reason. This sample is represented by fewer than 90,000 clones; about 92% of them were singletons. Approximately 0.22% of the sample rests with the top ten. The CDR3 numbers 13 residues from cysteine through phenylalanine. The CDR3 DNA has 39 bases and is translated from base 1. Taken from the germline V gene, the CDR1 and CDR2 loops are SGHTA and FQGNSA. V sheds 5 bases and J sheds 4 bases, leaving 9 bases between their ends.

The chain uses TRBV7-2 and TRBJ1-5; a confident D gene designation cannot be given. Sequencing was carried out using T cells isolated from PBMCs. The source of this sequence is a human donor in good health. The CDR3 amino acid sequence is: CASSPTENQPQHF. At the DNA level, the sequence is TGTGCCAGCAGCCCCACAGAGAATCAGCCCCAGCATTTT.